This T cell receptor (beta chain) was identified in a study of T cell changes during pregnancy in multiple sclerosis. Losses at the gene ends were 4 bases for V and 2 bases for J; bases not matched to a gene: 7. The germline gives CDR1 KGHSH, CDR2 LQKENI. The CDR3 totals 16 residues. Profiling relied on immunoSEQ multiplex PCR, and the TCRdb table lists in-frame clones only, not all of them. The sample records some 93,000 clones, roughly 92% being singletons. Sequenced here: peripheral blood, sampled after pregnancy. This clonotype was sampled from a female donor with multiple sclerosis, enrolled in a pregnancy study. The chain links TRBV18 to TRBJ2-7, with 11 bases aligning to TRBD2. Here the CDR3 reads CASSQRSGGETYEQYF. The CDR3 nucleotides read TGTGCCAGCTCACAACGTAGCGGGGGGGAGACCTACGAGCAGTACTTC.